These 19 T cell receptor beta chains came from one sample sequenced in a study of response to subunit inactivated influenza vaccine. In TCRdb, the RT-PCR reads were re-called with MiXCR into one record per CDR3 protein. The table shows some 520,000 distinct CDR3 sequences, with about 15% occurring only once. Sequencing was performed on CD4+ T cells sorted from PBMCs, taken about 23 months after vaccination. Receptors were obtained from a man aged 50-75 years who received an inactivated influenza vaccine.

The V and J genes are TRBV6-2 or TRBV6-3 and TRBJ2-7; D gene uncertain. V was clipped by 2 bases and J by 0 bases, with 14 bases between them. CDR3 size: 16 residues. Germline V CDR1 and CDR2: MNHEY, SVGEGT. CDR3 loop: CASSYLDRYNSYEQYF. CDR3 bases: TGTGCCAGCAGTTACCTTGACCGATATAACTCCTACGAGCAGTACTTC.

The rearrangement uses TRBV6-2 or TRBV6-3 and TRBJ2-5; no firm D call. V was pared by 2 bases and J by 8 bases, with 18 bases between. Germline CDR1 reads MNHEY; CDR2 reads SVGEGT. The CDR3 length is 15 residues. CDR3 in DNA: TGTGCCAGCAGTTACATATCAGGAGCCAAGAGAACCCAGTACTTC. This encodes CASSYISGAKRTQYF.

This clonotype was seen a handful of times. This chain links TRBV10-3 with TRBJ2-5; D remains ambiguous. V was cut by 0 bases and J by 2 bases, with 10 bases left in between. Germline-derived CDR1 and CDR2 are ENHRY and SYGVKD. The CDR3 loop spans 15 amino acids. Written as DNA, the CDR3 is TGTGCCATCAGTGAGTCGTGGACGCCGCAAGAGACCCAGTACTTC. Protein sequence: CAISESWTPQETQYF.

The genes are TRBV15 and TRBJ2-1, with D possibly being TRBD2 (6 bases). This CDR3 has 14 amino acids. The V gene lost 4 bases and the J gene lost 6 bases, with 13 bases spanning the gap. Germline CDR1 is LNHNV and CDR2 is YYDKDF (reference sequence). The CDR3 loop is CATSKVREFNEQFF. The CDR3 DNA reads TGTGCCACCAGCAAAGTTCGGGAGTTCAATGAGCAGTTCTTC.

V usage is TRBV3-1 and J usage is TRBJ2-7, with a tentative D call TRBD2 (6 bases). CDR1 and CDR2 (germline): LGHDT, YNNKEL (reference sequence). V lost 1 base to trimming and J lost 2 bases, with 15 bases between them. The CDR3 is made up of 16 amino acids. DNA for the CDR3: TGTGCCAGCAGCCAAGCTGGCGATAGCGGAACCTACGAGCAGTACTTC. It yields the protein CASSQAGDSGTYEQYF.

Only a few counts were recorded for this clonotype. The gene calls are TRBV12-3 or TRBV12-4 and TRBJ2-3; D call uncertain. Trimming shortened V by 1 base and J by 4 bases, and 9 bases separated the two germline ends. CDR3 length equals 14 residues. DNA of the CDR3: TGTGCCAGCAGTTTAGGGGCCATTTCAGATACGCAGTATTTT. As protein: CASSLGAISDTQYF.

This clonotype was observed a few times. This chain uses TRBV20-1 with TRBJ2-3, with TRBD2 matching 8 bases. Unmatched junction bases numbered 10, after V lost 7 bases and J lost 7 bases. This CDR3 region has 13 residues. Germline CDR1 DFQATT, CDR2 SNEGSKA (reference sequence). CDR3 amino acids: CSVFGTSRNTQYF. The CDR3 nucleotides are TGCAGTGTTTTCGGGACTAGTAGGAATACGCAGTATTTT.

This clonotype was detected only a few times. The rearrangement links TRBV20-1 to TRBJ2-7, with D possibly being TRBD1 (5 bases). V lost 0 bases and J lost 2, with 11 bases in between. Germline V lookup: CDR1 DFQATT, CDR2 SNEGSKA (reference sequence). The CDR3 runs 14 residues. The CDR3, as DNA: TGCAGTGCTAGAGAAGGGGCGGCGACCTACGAGCAGTACTTC. The encoded protein is CSAREGAATYEQYF.

The sample holds a few counts of this clonotype. The V gene is TRBV7-2, the J gene TRBJ2-3; TRBD1 is a possible D gene (5 bases). Germline V gene data show CDR1 as SGHTA and CDR2 as FQGNSA. V gave up 6 bases and J gave up 5 bases, with 6 bases separating them. CDR3 size: 11 residues. The CDR3 nucleotides are TGTGCCAGCAGGACAGTAGATACGCAGTATTTT. Translated, it gives CASRTVDTQYF.

CDR3 DNA sequence: TGCGCCAGCAGCTTGGTGGGGCTGGGGGATACGCAGTATTTT. This gives the protein CASSLVGLGDTQYF. This sequence joins TRBV5-1 and TRBJ2-3, with D possibly matching TRBD1 (5 bases). V was clipped by 0 bases and J by 6 bases, with 11 bases between them. Germline V lookup: CDR1 SGHRS, CDR2 YFSETQ. This CDR3 has 14 residues.

This clonotype came up a few times. The chain has TRBV7-9 and TRBJ2-2; D is perhaps TRBD2 (6 bases). Germline V lookup: CDR1 SEHNR, CDR2 FQNEAQ (reference sequence). Trimming left V 3 bases short and J 1 base short, with 12 bases between. The CDR3 covers 16 residues. CDR3 protein: CASSFRDSGNTGELFF. The CDR3 nucleotides are TGTGCCAGCAGCTTTCGGGACTCAGGGAACACCGGGGAGCTGTTTTTT.

This clonotype was found a few times. V usage is TRBV5-5 and J usage is TRBJ2-7; TRBD1 aligns across 7 bases. The V gene's germline CDR1 is SGHKS and CDR2 YYEKEE (reference sequence). The CDR3 is 16 amino acids. V lost 4 bases, J lost 2 bases, and 12 bases stayed unmatched. The CDR3 DNA follows: TGTGCCAGCAGCGCCCGGCCCCCGGGACAGACCTACGAGCAGTACTTC. Residues: CASSARPPGQTYEQYF. Variable domain in full (rest from reference TRBV5-5 and TRBJ2-7): DAGVTQSPTHLIKTRGQQVTLRCSPISGHKSVSWYQQVLGQGPQFIFQYYEKEERGRGNFPDRFSARQFPNYSSELNVNALLLGDSALYLCASSARPPGQTYEQYFGPGTRLTVT.

The genes are TRBV28 and TRBJ2-5; maybe TRBD2 (5 bases). Trimming cost V 6 bases and J 6 bases, with 14 bases left between them. The CDR3 totals 13 residues. Germline V CDR1 and CDR2: MDHEN, SYDVKM. The CDR3 loop reads CASRTEGFQTQYF. The CDR3 DNA reads TGTGCCAGCAGGACTGAGGGTTTTCAGACCCAGTACTTC.

This clonotype was counted only a few times. The chain combines TRBV29-1 with TRBJ2-3; D is perhaps TRBD2 (5 bases). From germline, CDR1 is SQVTM and CDR2 ANQGSEA. The CDR3 runs 13 residues. V lost 3 bases and J 1 base, leaving 8 bases between the germline ends. The CDR3 DNA sequence: TGCAGCGTTGATGAGCGGCGCACAGATACGCAGTATTTT. Translation: CSVDERRTDTQYF.

This clonotype came up a few times. The rearrangement links TRBV11-2 to TRBJ2-1; D is possibly TRBD2 (6 bases). Per germline, CDR1 SGHAT and CDR2 FQNNGV. The germline V and J ends were trimmed by 5 bases and 6 bases, with 14 bases remaining between them. The CDR3 sequence is 14 residues long. The CDR3 coding sequence is TGTGCCAGCAGCCAAATCCGGAGGGTCAATGAGCAGTTCTTC. It codes for CASSQIRRVNEQFF.

The chain links TRBV20-1 to TRBJ2-1; 7 bases match TRBD2. This CDR3 has 12 amino acids. Germline CDR1 and CDR2: DFQATT and SNEGSKA (reference sequence). Losses at the gene ends were 6 bases for V and 5 bases for J; bases not matched to a gene: 4. The CDR3 coding sequence is TGCAGTGCCAGCGGGGCGCACAATGAGCAGTTCTTC. Its protein product is CSASGAHNEQFF.

The chain is built from TRBV10-3 and TRBJ1-5; a possible D gene is TRBD1 (5 bases). Trimming removed 8 bases from V and 5 bases from J, with 13 bases in between. From germline, CDR1 is ENHRY and CDR2 SYGVKD. CDR3 length: 13 residues. CDR3 nucleotides: TGTGCCATCTCGGAACAGGCCGATCAGCCCCAGCATTTT. It yields the protein CAISEQADQPQHF.

The chain recombines TRBV15 with TRBJ2-3; perhaps TRBD1 as D (5 bases). The CDR3 is made up of 14 amino acids. Deletions cut 3 bases from V and 6 bases from J, with 13 bases between. The germline gives CDR1 LNHNV, CDR2 YYDKDF (reference sequence). CDR3 nucleotides: TGTGCCACCAGCAGTCCTCGAAAGGGGGATACGCAGTATTTT. Its protein product is CATSSPRKGDTQYF.

This clonotype was counted many times. This rearrangement joins TRBV7-2 to TRBJ1-5; weak D call: TRBD1 (5 bases). This CDR3 region has 13 residues. The ends were cut back, 3 bases at V and 3 bases at J, with 6 bases in the middle. Germline V gene data show CDR1 as SGHTA and CDR2 as FQGNSA. CDR3: CASSLGVNQPQHF. The CDR3 region has the DNA TGTGCCAGCAGCTTGGGGGTCAATCAGCCCCAGCATTTT. Filled out from reference TRBV7-2 and TRBJ1-5, the complete variable domain reads GAGVSQSPSNKVTEKGKDVELRCDPISGHTALYWYRQSLGQGLEFLIYFQGNSAPDKSGLPSDRFSAERTGGSVSTLTIQRTQQEDSAVYLCASSLGVNQPQHFGDGTRLSIL.